The 22 T cell receptor beta chains below were found in one sample sequenced in a study of blood T cell repertoires in COVID-19. Assay: immunoSEQ multiplex PCR; the TCRdb copy retains only in-frame clones and omits some. Among more than 80,000 clones, 71% were seen once, and the ten largest hold approximately 0.87%. Sequences were obtained from peripheral blood. All receptors come from a human donor with acute or convalescent COVID-19. The donor label of this sample is uncertain.

This chain links TRBV28 with TRBJ2-2; perhaps TRBD2 as D (6 bases). The ends were cut back, 3 bases at V and 4 bases at J, with 12 bases in the middle. The CDR3 has 15 amino acids. The V gene's germline CDR1 is MDHEN and CDR2 SYDVKM. The CDR3 coding sequence is TGTGCCAGCAGTTTGGGGGGACGGCTCACCGGGGAGCTGTTTTTT. This sequence encodes CASSLGGRLTGELFF.

The V gene is TRBV27, the J gene TRBJ2-7; perhaps TRBD1 as D (6 bases). The germline V gene encodes CDR1 MNHEY and CDR2 SMNVEV (reference sequence). CDR3 length: 16 amino acids. The germline V and J ends were trimmed by 3 bases and 4 bases, with 19 bases remaining between them. The CDR3, as DNA: TGTGCCAGCAGTTTTTGGCCGCTACAGGGAAGTTACGAGCAGTACTTC. It is translated as CASSFWPLQGSYEQYF.

The chain joins TRBV4-1 to TRBJ2-4; D is possibly TRBD1 (6 bases). This CDR3 contains 10 residues. The germline V gene has CDR1 MGHRA and CDR2 YSYEKL. Trimming shortened V by 7 bases and J by 8 bases, and 6 bases separated the two germline ends. This CDR3 reads CASKGDIQYF. The CDR3 nucleotides are TGCGCCAGCAAGGGGGACATTCAGTACTTC.

J is TRBJ2-1 and V is TRBV28; possibly TRBD1 for D (5 bases). The V gene lost 9 bases and the J gene lost 6 bases, with 18 bases spanning the gap. CDR3 size: 14 residues. Germline CDR1 is MDHEN and CDR2 is SYDVKM. CDR3 residues: CASQRITGTNEQFF. DNA for the CDR3: TGTGCCAGTCAACGTATTACAGGAACCAATGAGCAGTTCTTC.

This clone was counted a single time. The chain links TRBV18 to TRBJ2-1; TRBD1 is a possible D gene (5 bases). Germline CDR1 and CDR2: KGHSH and LQKENI. V shed 5 bases and J shed 12 bases, with 23 bases lying between them. The CDR3 runs to 15 residues. CDR3 DNA: TGTGCCAGCTCATCCGACAGAGCCATAGGGATAGGGCAGTTCTTC. This sequence encodes CASSSDRAIGIGQFF.

This chain joins TRBV28 and TRBJ1-4; 10 nucleotides align to TRBD1. There are 16 residues in the CDR3. Germline values: CDR1 MDHEN, CDR2 SYDVKM. Trimming at V came to 3 bases and at J to 7 bases, leaving 8 bases not matched to a gene. CDR3 in DNA: TGTGCCAGCAGTTTCCAACCCGGACAGGGGGGTGAAAAACTGTTTTTT. This sequence encodes CASSFQPGQGGEKLFF.

This chain uses TRBV18 with TRBJ1-1; 9 bases match TRBD1. The V gene end was trimmed by 3 bases and the J gene end by 7 bases; junction bases not matched to a gene: 6. CDR3 length: 14 residues. CDR1 is KGHSH and CDR2 is LQKENI in the germline V gene. CDR3: CASSPTGGSSEAFF. In nucleotides, the CDR3 is TGTGCCAGCTCACCTACAGGGGGCTCAAGTGAAGCTTTCTTT.

The rearrangement links TRBV10-3 to TRBJ1-1; the D is unclear. Germline V gene data show CDR1 as ENHRY and CDR2 as SYGVKD. V was shortened by 3 bases and J by 8 bases, with 16 bases between the two germline ends. The CDR3 extends over 14 amino acids. CDR3 nucleotides: TGTGCCATCAGTGACGTGGGCAGAACCAACGAAGCTTTCTTT. This sequence encodes CAISDVGRTNEAFF.

The chain employs TRBV19 and TRBJ1-5; D not certain. Germline CDR1 LNHDA, CDR2 SQIVND (reference sequence). The CDR3 extends over 9 amino acids. V lost 9 bases, J lost 10 bases, and 7 bases lay in between. CDR3 nucleotide sequence: TGTGCCAGCTATCGACCCCAGCATTTT. Translation: CASYRPQHF.

This chain joins TRBV7-8 and TRBJ2-1, with D possibly TRBD2 on 6 matching bases. The CDR3 runs to 14 residues. CDR1 and CDR2 (germline): SGHVS, FQNEAQ. Trimming removed 3 bases at V and 0 bases at J, with 6 bases between. CDR3 sequence: CASSFGSSYNEQFF. CDR3 nucleotide sequence: TGTGCCAGCAGCTTCGGGAGCTCCTACAATGAGCAGTTCTTC.

DNA of the CDR3: TGTGCCAGCAGCGCCGACAGGGGGAGAGGAGAGACCCAGTACTTC. Translated, it gives CASSADRGRGETQYF. The chain joins TRBV9 to TRBJ2-5; 9 bases match TRBD1. The CDR3 runs 15 residues. Germline CDR1 reads SGDLS; CDR2 reads YYNGEE. V lost 3 bases and J lost 4; bases outside the gene matches: 7.

The V and J genes are TRBV12-5 and TRBJ2-3; 8 bases align to TRBD1. CDR1 and CDR2 from the germline V gene are LGHNT and FRNRAP. The CDR3 covers 14 residues. V was pared by 1 base and J by 4 bases, with 1 base of the junction left unmatched. The CDR3 nucleotides read TGTGCTAGTGGTTTGGACAGGGGGGCAGATACGCAGTATTTT. This sequence encodes CASGLDRGADTQYF.

This chain links TRBV7-2 with TRBJ1-2; D may be TRBD1 (6 bases). Germline values: CDR1 SGHTA, CDR2 FQGNSA. Between the trimmed V and J ends, which lost 5 bases and 1 base, there was a span of 14 bases. There are 15 residues in the CDR3. CDR3 bases: TGTGCCAGCAGCCTACAGGGCTCCTTTAACTATGGCTACACCTTC. It encodes CASSLQGSFNYGYTF. The full variable domain, its missing parts supplied by reference TRBV7-2 and TRBJ1-2, is GAGVSQSPSNKVTEKGKDVELRCDPISGHTALYWYRQSLGQGLEFLIYFQGNSAPDKSGLPSDRFSAERTGGSVSTLTIQRTQQEDSAVYLCASSLQGSFNYGYTFGSGTRLTVV.

V is TRBV19 and J is TRBJ1-2, with TRBD1 matching over 12 bases. CDR1 is LNHDA and CDR2 is SQIVND in the germline V gene (reference sequence). V was clipped by 2 bases and J by 4 bases; unmatched bases: 17. The CDR3 is 20 amino acids. The CDR3 here is CASSISVVRDRGQSTYGYTF. DNA of the CDR3: TGTGCCAGTAGTATATCGGTCGTGAGGGACAGGGGGCAATCGACCTATGGCTACACCTTC. The variable domain in full, with the rest retrieved from reference TRBV19 and TRBJ1-2, is DGGITQSPKYLFRKEGQNVTLSCEQNLNHDAMYWYRQDPGQGLRLIYYSQIVNDFQKGDIAEGYSVSREKKESFPLTVTSAQKNPTAFYLCASSISVVRDRGQSTYGYTFGSGTRLTVV.

V and J are TRBV7-9 and TRBJ2-5; 7 nucleotides match TRBD1. The CDR3 runs to 13 residues. After removal of 8 bases from V and 5 bases from J, the junction contained 8 bases not matched to a gene. Germline loops: CDR1 SEHNR, CDR2 FQNEAQ (reference sequence). The CDR3 sequence: CASLGQDKETQYF. The CDR3 bases are TGTGCCAGCCTAGGACAGGACAAGGAGACCCAGTACTTC.

The V call is TRBV5-4, the J call TRBJ1-5; D remains ambiguous. The V gene lost 4 bases and the J gene lost 11 bases, with 16 bases spanning the gap. CDR1 is SGHNT and CDR2 is YYREEE in the germline V gene (reference sequence). This CDR3 has 13 residues. The CDR3 region is CASSPAVGGTQHF. The CDR3 DNA reads TGTGCCAGCAGCCCCGCTGTGGGAGGAACCCAGCATTTT.

The genes are TRBV9 and TRBJ2-2, with unresolved D. This CDR3 has 16 amino acids. V dropped 4 bases and J dropped 2 bases, with 15 bases sitting between them. Looked up from germline, CDR1 is SGDLS and CDR2 is YYNGEE. CDR3 DNA: TGTGCCAGCAGCCCCCGGTTAGAAACCAACACCGGGGAGCTGTTTTTT. Its protein product is CASSPRLETNTGELFF.

This chain connects TRBV29-1 to TRBJ2-5; 8 bases line up with TRBD1. V lost 7 bases, J lost 5 bases, and 12 bases stayed unmatched. Germline CDR1 and CDR2: SQVTM and ANQGSEA. The CDR3 is 14 residues long. The CDR3 region is CSASTTGVRETQYF. CDR3 in DNA: TGCAGCGCTTCAACGACAGGGGTTCGGGAGACCCAGTACTTC.

This clone showed up just a few times. One end of the junction does not line up with germline, which may come from a read error. The chain employs TRBV5-6 and TRBJ1-2; TRBD1 might be the D (5 bases). The CDR3 runs to 15 residues. Germline CDR1 is SGHDT and CDR2 is YYEEEE. CDR3 amino acids: CARSRFRSGGGGYTF. In DNA, the CDR3 is TGTGCCCGCAGCCGGTTCCGCTCGGGGGGAGGGGGCTACACCTTC.

The chain employs TRBV7-9 and TRBJ2-4; perhaps TRBD1 as D (6 bases). The CDR3 has 19 residues. CDR1 and CDR2 from the germline V gene are SEHNR and FQNEAQ (reference sequence). The V end was cut by 5 bases, the J end by 0 bases, with 23 bases between. The CDR3 DNA sequence: TGTGCCAGCAGCCCCGGACAGCAGGATCTCCTTCTAGCCAAAAACATTCAGTACTTC. Encoded protein: CASSPGQQDLLLAKNIQYF.

The CDR3 DNA reads as TGTGCCAGCACCTTAGGGGGGGCTCATCAGCCCCAGCATTTT. This gives the protein CASTLGGAHQPQHF. This rearrangement joins TRBV28 to TRBJ1-5; weak D call: TRBD1 (6 bases). V was cut by 7 bases and J by 5 bases, with 15 bases left in between. This CDR3 has 14 amino acids. Germline values: CDR1 MDHEN, CDR2 SYDVKM.

This chain joins TRBV6-4 and TRBJ2-3, with 11 bases that match TRBD1. V gave up 0 bases and J gave up 4 bases; unmatched junction bases: 0. The CDR3 totals 15 residues. CDR1 MRHNA and CDR2 SNTAGT come from the germline V gene. The CDR3 loop is CASSDSGQGADTQYF. The CDR3, as DNA: TGTGCCAGCAGTGACTCGGGACAGGGGGCAGATACGCAGTATTTT.